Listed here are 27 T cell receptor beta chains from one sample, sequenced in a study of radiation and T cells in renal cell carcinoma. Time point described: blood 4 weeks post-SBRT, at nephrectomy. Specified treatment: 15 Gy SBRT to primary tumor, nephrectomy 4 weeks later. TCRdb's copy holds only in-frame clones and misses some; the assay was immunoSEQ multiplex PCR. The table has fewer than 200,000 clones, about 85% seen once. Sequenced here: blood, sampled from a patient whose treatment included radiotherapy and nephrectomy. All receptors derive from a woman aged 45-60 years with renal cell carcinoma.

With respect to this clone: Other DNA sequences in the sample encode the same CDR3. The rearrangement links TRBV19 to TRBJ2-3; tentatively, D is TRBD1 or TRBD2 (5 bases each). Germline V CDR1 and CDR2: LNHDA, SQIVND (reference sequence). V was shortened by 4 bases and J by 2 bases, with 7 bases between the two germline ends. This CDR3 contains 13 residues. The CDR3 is CASSKGTTDTQYF. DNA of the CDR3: TGTGCCAGTAGTAAGGGGACCACAGATACGCAGTATTTT.

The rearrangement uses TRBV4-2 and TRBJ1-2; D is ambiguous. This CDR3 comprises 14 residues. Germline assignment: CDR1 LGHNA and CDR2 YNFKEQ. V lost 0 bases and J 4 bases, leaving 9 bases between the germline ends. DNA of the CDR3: TGTGCCAGCAGCCAAGATCGGGTCGGCTATGGCTACACCTTC. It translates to CASSQDRVGYGYTF.

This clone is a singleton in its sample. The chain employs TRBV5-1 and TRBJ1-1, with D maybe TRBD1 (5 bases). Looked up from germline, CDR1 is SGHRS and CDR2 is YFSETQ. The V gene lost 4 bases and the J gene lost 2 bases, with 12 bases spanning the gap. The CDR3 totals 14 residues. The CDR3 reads CASSLPGPNTEAFF. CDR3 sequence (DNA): TGCGCCAGCAGCCTCCCGGGACCTAACACTGAAGCTTTCTTT.

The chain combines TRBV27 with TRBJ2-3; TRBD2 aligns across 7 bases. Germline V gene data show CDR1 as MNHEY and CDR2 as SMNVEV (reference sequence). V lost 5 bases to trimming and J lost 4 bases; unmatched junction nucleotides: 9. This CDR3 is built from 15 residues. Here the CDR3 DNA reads TGTGCCAGCAGTAGGGAGGGTGCGTTTTCAGATACGCAGTATTTT. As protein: CASSREGAFSDTQYF.

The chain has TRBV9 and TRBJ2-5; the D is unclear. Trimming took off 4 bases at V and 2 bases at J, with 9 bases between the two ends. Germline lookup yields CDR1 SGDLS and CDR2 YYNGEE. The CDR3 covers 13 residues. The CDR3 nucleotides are TGTGCCAGCAGCTTCGGCCTTCAAGAGACCCAGTACTTC. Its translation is CASSFGLQETQYF.

The chain's CDR3 is CASSYEGLGYTF. The CDR3 DNA is TGTGCCAGCAGCTACGAGGGGCTTGGCTACACCTTC. The rearrangement links TRBV5-6 to TRBJ1-2; tentative D call: TRBD1 (5 bases). V lost 3 bases and J 7 bases, leaving 10 bases between the germline ends. This CDR3 has 12 residues. Germline V gene sequence: CDR1 SGHDT, CDR2 YYEEEE.

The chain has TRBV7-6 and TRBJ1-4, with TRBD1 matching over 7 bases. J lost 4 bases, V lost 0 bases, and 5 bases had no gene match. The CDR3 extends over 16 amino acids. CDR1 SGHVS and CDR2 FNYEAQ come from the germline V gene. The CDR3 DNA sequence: TGTGCCAGCAGCTTAGCAGGGGGCAGGGTTAATGAAAAACTGTTTTTT. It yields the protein CASSLAGGRVNEKLFF.

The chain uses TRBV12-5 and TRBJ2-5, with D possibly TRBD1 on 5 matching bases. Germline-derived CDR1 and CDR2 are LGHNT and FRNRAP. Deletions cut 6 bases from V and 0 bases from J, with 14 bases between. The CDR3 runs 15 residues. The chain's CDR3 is CASGTGQTYQETQYF. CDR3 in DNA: TGTGCTAGTGGCACCGGACAAACGTACCAAGAGACCCAGTACTTC.

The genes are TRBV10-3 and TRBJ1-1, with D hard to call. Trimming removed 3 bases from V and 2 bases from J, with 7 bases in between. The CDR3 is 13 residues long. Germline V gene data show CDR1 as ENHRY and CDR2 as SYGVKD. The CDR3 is CAISERGNTEAFF. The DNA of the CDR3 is TGTGCCATCAGTGAACGGGGAAACACTGAAGCTTTCTTT.

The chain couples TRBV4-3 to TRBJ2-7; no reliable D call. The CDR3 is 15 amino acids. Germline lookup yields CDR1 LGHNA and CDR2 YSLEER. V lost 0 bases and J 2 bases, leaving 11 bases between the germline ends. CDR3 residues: CASSQDFGRTYEQYF. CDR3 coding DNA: TGCGCCAGCAGCCAAGATTTTGGCAGGACCTACGAGCAGTACTTC.

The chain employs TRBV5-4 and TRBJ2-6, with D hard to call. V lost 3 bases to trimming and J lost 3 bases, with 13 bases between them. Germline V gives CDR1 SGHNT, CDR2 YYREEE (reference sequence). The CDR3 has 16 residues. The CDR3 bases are TGTGCCAGCAGCTCCCTGGGGATGGGTGGGGCCAACGTCCTGACTTTC. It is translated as CASSSLGMGGANVLTF.

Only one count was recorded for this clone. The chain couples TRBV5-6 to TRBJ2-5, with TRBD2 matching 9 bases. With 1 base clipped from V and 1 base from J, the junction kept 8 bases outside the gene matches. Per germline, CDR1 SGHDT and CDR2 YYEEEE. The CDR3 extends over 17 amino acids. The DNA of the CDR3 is TGTGCCAGCAGCTTGTTTATGAGCGGGGGGTTCCAAGAGACCCAGTACTTC. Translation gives CASSLFMSGGFQETQYF.

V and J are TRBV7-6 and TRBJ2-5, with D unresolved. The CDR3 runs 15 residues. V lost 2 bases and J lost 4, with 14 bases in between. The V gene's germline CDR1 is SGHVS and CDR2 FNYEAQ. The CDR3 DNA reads TGTGCCAGCAGCTTAAACTCAGTGTCGGGAGAGACCCAGTACTTC. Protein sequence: CASSLNSVSGETQYF. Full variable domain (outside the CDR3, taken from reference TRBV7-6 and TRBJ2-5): GAGVSQSPRYKVTKRGQDVALRCDPISGHVSLYWYRQALGQGPEFLTYFNYEAQQDKSGLPNDRFSAERPEGSISTLTIQRTEQRDSAMYRCASSLNSVSGETQYFGPGTRLLVL.

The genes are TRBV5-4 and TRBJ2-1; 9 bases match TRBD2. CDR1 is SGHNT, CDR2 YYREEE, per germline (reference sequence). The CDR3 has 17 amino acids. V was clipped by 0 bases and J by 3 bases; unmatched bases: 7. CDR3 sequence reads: CASSLAAAGGVYNEQFF. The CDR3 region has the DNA TGTGCCAGCAGCTTGGCCGCGGCGGGGGGGGTCTACAATGAGCAGTTCTTC.

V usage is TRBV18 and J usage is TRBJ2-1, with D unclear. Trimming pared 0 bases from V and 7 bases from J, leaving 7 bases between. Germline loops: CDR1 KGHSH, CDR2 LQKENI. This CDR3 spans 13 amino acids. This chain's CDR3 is CASSPPLGNEQFF. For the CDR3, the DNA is TGTGCCAGCTCACCACCTCTAGGGAATGAGCAGTTCTTC.

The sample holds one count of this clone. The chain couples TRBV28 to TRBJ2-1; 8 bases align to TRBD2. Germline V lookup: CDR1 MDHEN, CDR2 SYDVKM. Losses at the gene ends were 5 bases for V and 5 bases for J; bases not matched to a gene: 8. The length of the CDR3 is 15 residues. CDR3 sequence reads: CASSPAGLGDNEQFF. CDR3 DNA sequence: TGTGCCAGCAGTCCCGCGGGACTAGGGGACAATGAGCAGTTCTTC.

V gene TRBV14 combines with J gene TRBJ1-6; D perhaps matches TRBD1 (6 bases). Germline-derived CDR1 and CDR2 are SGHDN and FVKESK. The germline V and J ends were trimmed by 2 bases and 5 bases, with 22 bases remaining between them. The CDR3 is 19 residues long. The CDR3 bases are TGTGCCAGCAGCCAATTCGTGGCATGGGGGCGAAGTAATAATTCACCCCTCCACTTT. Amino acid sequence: CASSQFVAWGRSNNSPLHF.

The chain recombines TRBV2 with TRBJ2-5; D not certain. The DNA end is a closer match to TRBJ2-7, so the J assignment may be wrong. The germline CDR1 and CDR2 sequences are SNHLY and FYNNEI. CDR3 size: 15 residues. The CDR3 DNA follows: TGTGCCAGCAGTGAAAGCTCCCAATCCCCCTACGAGCAGTACTTC. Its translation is CASSESSQSPYEQYF.

CDR3 protein: CASAELTGELFF. The CDR3 DNA reads as TGTGCTAGCGCGGAGCTGACCGGGGAGCTGTTTTTT. The chain joins TRBV6-5 to TRBJ2-2; tentative D call: TRBD2 (5 bases). The CDR3 loop spans 12 amino acids. Germline-derived CDR1 and CDR2 are MNHEY and SVGAGI.

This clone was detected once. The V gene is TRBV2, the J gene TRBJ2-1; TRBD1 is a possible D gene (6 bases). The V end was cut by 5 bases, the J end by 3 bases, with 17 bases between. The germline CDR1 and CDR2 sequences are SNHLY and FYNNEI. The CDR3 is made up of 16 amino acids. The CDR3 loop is CASSSNPGVRYNEQFF. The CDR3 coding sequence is TGTGCCAGCAGTTCTAATCCAGGGGTACGCTACAATGAGCAGTTCTTC. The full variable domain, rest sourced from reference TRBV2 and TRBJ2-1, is EPEVTQTPSHQVTQMGQEVILRCVPISNHLYFYWYRQILGQKVEFLVSFYNNEISEKSEIFDDQFSVERPDGSNFTLKIRSTKLEDSAMYFCASSSNPGVRYNEQFFGPGTRLTVL.

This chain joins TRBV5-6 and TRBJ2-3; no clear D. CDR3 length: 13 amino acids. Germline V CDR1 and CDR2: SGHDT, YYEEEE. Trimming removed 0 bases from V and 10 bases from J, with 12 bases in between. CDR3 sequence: CASSLDLPPPQYF. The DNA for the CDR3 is TGTGCCAGCAGCTTGGATCTCCCTCCCCCGCAGTATTTT.

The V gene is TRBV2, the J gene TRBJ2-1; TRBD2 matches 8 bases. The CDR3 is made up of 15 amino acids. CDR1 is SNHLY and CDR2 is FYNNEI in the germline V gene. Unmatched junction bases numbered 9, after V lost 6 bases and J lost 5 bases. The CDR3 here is CASRVERGLHNEQFF. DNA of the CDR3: TGTGCCAGCAGGGTTGAGCGGGGGCTTCACAATGAGCAGTTCTTC.

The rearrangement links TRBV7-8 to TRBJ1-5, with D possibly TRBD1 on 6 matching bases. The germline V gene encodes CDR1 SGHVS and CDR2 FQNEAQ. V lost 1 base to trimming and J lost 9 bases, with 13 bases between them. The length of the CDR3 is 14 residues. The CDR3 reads CASSLGTGTGPQHF. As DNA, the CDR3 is TGTGCCAGCAGCTTAGGCACAGGGACTGGGCCCCAGCATTTT.

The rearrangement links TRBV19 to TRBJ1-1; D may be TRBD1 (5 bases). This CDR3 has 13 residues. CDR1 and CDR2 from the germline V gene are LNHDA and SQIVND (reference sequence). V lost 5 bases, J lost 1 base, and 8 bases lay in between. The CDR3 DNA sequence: TGTGCCAGTAGTCCGACAGCGAACACTGAAGCTTTCTTT. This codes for CASSPTANTEAFF. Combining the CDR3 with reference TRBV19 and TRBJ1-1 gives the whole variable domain DGGITQSPKYLFRKEGQNVTLSCEQNLNHDAMYWYRQDPGQGLRLIYYSQIVNDFQKGDIAEGYSVSREKKESFPLTVTSAQKNPTAFYLCASSPTANTEAFFGQGTRLTVV.

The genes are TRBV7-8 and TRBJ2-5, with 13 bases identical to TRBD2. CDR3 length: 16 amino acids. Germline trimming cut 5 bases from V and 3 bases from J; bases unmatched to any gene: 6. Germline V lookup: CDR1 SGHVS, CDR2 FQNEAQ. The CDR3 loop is CASSDRLAGGKETQYF. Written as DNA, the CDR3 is TGTGCCAGCAGCGACCGACTAGCGGGGGGAAAAGAGACCCAGTACTTC.

DNA of the CDR3: TGTGCCAGCAGCCGAACCCGGGACAGGGAACAGCCCCAGCATTTT. Its protein is CASSRTRDREQPQHF. V is TRBV7-2 and J is TRBJ1-5; 9 bases align to TRBD1. V lost 5 bases and J lost 7; bases outside the gene matches: 9. In germline, CDR1 is SGHTA, CDR2 FQGNSA. This CDR3 region has 15 residues.

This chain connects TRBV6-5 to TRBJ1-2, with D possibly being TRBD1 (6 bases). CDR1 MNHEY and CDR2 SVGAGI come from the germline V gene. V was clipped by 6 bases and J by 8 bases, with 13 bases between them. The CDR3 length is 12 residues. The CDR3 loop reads CASRPTGRGYTF. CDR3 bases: TGTGCCAGCAGGCCTACAGGGCGAGGCTACACCTTC.